The entry below describes one T cell receptor (beta chain). Per the original methods: Cell counts per sample came from amplifying reference gene primers. Profiled with immunoSEQ multiplex PCR; TCRdb holds only in-frame clones, not every one. That table is the source of V, J and clone size, and D and trimming were worked out from the DNA. The table lists some 31,000 clones, about 85% of them singletons. This sample stems from a study of blood T cell repertoires in COVID-19. For the study at large: Some COVID-19 samples were acute and others convalescent; all came from the United States, Italy and Spain. Sample material is recorded as cDNA or gDNA derived from T cells, B-cell-depleted T cells, or PBMCs.

The V end lost 2 bases, the J end lost 7 bases, and 12 bases lay between the germline ends. The CDR3 is 15 residues long. Per germline, CDR1 MNHEY and CDR2 SMNVEV (reference sequence). The V call is TRBV27, the J call TRBJ1-6; D remains ambiguous. The sequenced material came from peripheral blood. This clonotype was sampled from a human donor with acute or convalescent COVID-19. The donor label of this sample is uncertain. DNA for the CDR3: TGTGCCAGCAGTTTAGAGGCGGGCCAGAATTCACCCCTCCACTTT. Amino acid sequence: CASSLEAGQNSPLHF.